The 13 T cell receptor beta chains in this list originate from one sample, sequenced in a study of T cells in Graves' hyperthyroidism and ophthalmopathy. What was amplified from RNA transcripts were TCR beta CDR3 regions. Using the HTBI primer set, a first-round RT-PCR was run on the TCR CDR3. Using its own MiXCR run on the multiplex PCR reads, TCRdb lists one record per CDR3 protein. The table has over 500,000 distinct CDR3 sequences, around 15% seen once. Sequencing input: blood. The receptor set was obtained from a woman in her thirties or forties with Graves' hyperthyroidism.

In this sample, this clonotype turned up many times. The chain has TRBV7-9 and TRBJ2-3; D is uncertain. V was clipped by 5 bases and J by 5 bases, with 17 bases between them. There are 15 residues in the CDR3. Germline V gene data show CDR1 as SEHNR and CDR2 as FQNEAQ (reference sequence). The CDR3 loop reads CASSLTAPPEDTQYF. In nucleotides, the CDR3 is TGTGCCAGCAGCCTTACCGCCCCGCCTGAAGATACGCAGTATTTT. The entire variable domain, with the rest obtained from reference TRBV7-9 and TRBJ2-3, is as follows: DTGVSQNPRHKITKRGQNVTFRCDPISEHNRLYWYRQTLGQGPEFLTYFQNEAQLEKSRLLSDRFSAERPKGSFSTLEIQRTEQGDSAMYLCASSLTAPPEDTQYFGPGTRLTVL.

In this sample, this clonotype turned up many times. The rearrangement joins TRBV12-3 or TRBV12-4 to TRBJ2-7, with TRBD2 matching over 7 bases. The V and J ends lost 2 bases and 7 bases, in that order; junction bases with no gene match: 11. The CDR3 is 15 amino acids. This CDR3 is CASSLSAGSLREQYF. The CDR3 DNA follows: TGTGCCAGCAGTTTATCAGCGGGGTCGCTTCGGGAGCAGTACTTC.

The sample holds many counts of this clonotype. The chain is built from TRBV5-1 and TRBJ2-1, with D unresolved. Trimming removed 0 bases from V and 6 bases from J, with 13 bases in between. The CDR3 length is 15 residues. The germline CDR1 and CDR2 sequences are SGHRS and YFSETQ. The CDR3 loop is CASSLERPRVNEQFF. The CDR3 DNA follows: TGCGCCAGCAGCTTGGAACGGCCCCGGGTCAATGAGCAGTTCTTC.

This clonotype was seen many times. V usage is TRBV6-1 and J usage is TRBJ1-1; 7 bases agree with TRBD1. The J segment lost 3 bases and the V segment lost 5 bases, leaving 6 bases of the junction unmatched. The CDR3 totals 14 residues. Germline CDR1 MNHNS, CDR2 SASEGT. The DNA of the CDR3 is TGTGCCAGCAGTAGACCGGGACAGTACACTGAAGCTTTCTTT. It codes for CASSRPGQYTEAFF.

The chain joins TRBV10-3 to TRBJ1-6; a weak D match, TRBD1 (5 bases). The germline gives CDR1 ENHRY, CDR2 SYGVKD. The CDR3 is made up of 13 amino acids. Trimming left V 6 bases short and J 4 bases short, with 7 bases between. CDR3 coding DNA: TGTGCCATCAGGGACACGTATAATTCACCCCTCCACTTT. It translates to CAIRDTYNSPLHF.

This clonotype has ten or more counts. V usage is TRBV3-1 and J usage is TRBJ2-7; D may be TRBD1 or TRBD2 (5 bases each). This CDR3 is 16 amino acids long. Germline-derived CDR1 and CDR2 are LGHDT and YNNKEL (reference sequence). V was cut by 4 bases and J by 3 bases, with 19 bases left in between. CDR3 sequence: CASSLTGGRADYEQYF. CDR3 DNA: TGTGCCAGCAGCCTCACCGGAGGCAGGGCGGACTACGAGCAGTACTTC.

This clonotype was found many times. This chain's CDR3 is CASSNVEWSGNEQFF. The DNA for the CDR3 is TGCGCCAGCAGCAATGTAGAGTGGTCGGGCAATGAGCAGTTCTTC. The rearrangement uses TRBV5-1 and TRBJ2-1; unclear D gene. Trimming stripped 4 bases from V and 6 bases from J, with 17 bases between. The CDR3 runs 15 residues. CDR1 is SGHRS and CDR2 is YFSETQ in the germline V gene. The whole variable domain, remainder taken from reference TRBV5-1 and TRBJ2-1, is KAGVTQTPRYLIKTRGQQVTLSCSPISGHRSVSWYQQTPGQGLQFLFEYFSETQRNKGNFPGRFSGRQFSNSRSEMNVSTLELGDSALYLCASSNVEWSGNEQFFGPGTRLTVL.

This clonotype came up a few times. The chain carries TRBV19 and TRBJ1-5, with TRBD1 identical over 8 bases. V was pared by 6 bases and J by 6 bases, with 4 bases of the junction left unmatched. Germline loops: CDR1 LNHDA, CDR2 SQIVND (reference sequence). The CDR3 length is 13 residues. Written as DNA, the CDR3 is TGTGCCAGTAGCCTACAGGGGGTTCAGCCCCAGCATTTT. Its protein product is CASSLQGVQPQHF.

The gene calls are TRBV7-3 and TRBJ2-5; 7 nucleotides agree with TRBD2. This CDR3 is built from 15 residues. Germline CDR1 reads SGHTA; CDR2 reads FQGTGA. V was clipped by 0 bases and J by 5 bases; unmatched bases: 6. The CDR3: CASSLTGGVFETQYF. DNA of the CDR3: TGTGCCAGCAGCTTAACGGGAGGGGTGTTTGAGACCCAGTACTTC.

The chain recombines TRBV28 with TRBJ2-1; maybe TRBD1 (5 bases). The CDR3 is made up of 14 amino acids. From germline, CDR1 is MDHEN and CDR2 SYDVKM. V lost 3 bases, J lost 4 bases, and 10 bases lay in between. As DNA, the CDR3 is TGTGCCAGCAGTTTTGGGGCAATTTACAATGAGCAGTTCTTC. Residues: CASSFGAIYNEQFF.

This clonotype has at least ten counts. The genes are TRBV20-1 and TRBJ2-7; 11 nucleotides line up with TRBD2. The CDR3 runs 13 residues. The ends lost 7 bases at V and 2 bases at J; junction bases unmatched: 4. Germline values: CDR1 DFQATT, CDR2 SNEGSKA (reference sequence). This CDR3 is CSGEGLAAYEQYF. CDR3 in DNA: TGCAGTGGAGAGGGACTAGCGGCCTACGAGCAGTACTTC.

This chain uses TRBV6-1 with TRBJ2-1; 10 bases are shared with TRBD2. The CDR3 has 12 residues. Trimming took 7 bases from V and 6 from J; bases not matched to a gene: 0. The germline CDR1 and CDR2 sequences are MNHNS and SASEGT. The CDR3: CASIAGGNEQFF. CDR3 DNA: TGTGCCAGCATAGCGGGAGGCAATGAGCAGTTCTTC.

This clonotype was found many times. The V gene is TRBV9, the J gene TRBJ2-7; 15 bases are a match to TRBD2. The CDR3 contains 15 residues. Germline CDR1 and CDR2: SGDLS and YYNGEE. Trimming removed 3 bases from V and 6 bases from J; junction bases left unmatched: 4. The CDR3 DNA is TGTGCCAGCAGCGGCCGGACTAGCGGGAGGGCCGAGCAGTACTTC. Translation gives CASSGRTSGRAEQYF.